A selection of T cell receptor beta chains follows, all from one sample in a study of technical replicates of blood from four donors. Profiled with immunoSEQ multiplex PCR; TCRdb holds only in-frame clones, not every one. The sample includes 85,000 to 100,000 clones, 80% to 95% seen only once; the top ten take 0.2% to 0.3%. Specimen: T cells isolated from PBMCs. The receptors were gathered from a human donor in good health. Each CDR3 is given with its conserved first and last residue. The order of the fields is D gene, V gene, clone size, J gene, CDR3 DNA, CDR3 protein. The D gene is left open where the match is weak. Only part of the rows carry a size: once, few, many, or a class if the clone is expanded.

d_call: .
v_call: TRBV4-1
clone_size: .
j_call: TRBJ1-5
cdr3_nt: TGCGCCAGCAGCCAAGAAGGGGCAGGCGGTCAGCCCCAGCATTTT
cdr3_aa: CASSQEGAGGQPQHF

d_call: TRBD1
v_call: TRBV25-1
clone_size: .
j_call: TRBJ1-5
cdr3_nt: TGTGCCAGCAGTGGACAGGGTGCAGATCAGCCCCAGCATTTT
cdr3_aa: CASSGQGADQPQHF

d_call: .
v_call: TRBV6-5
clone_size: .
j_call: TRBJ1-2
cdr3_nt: TGTGCCACCCGGGGGGATCAATATGGCTACACCTTC
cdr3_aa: CATRGDQYGYTF

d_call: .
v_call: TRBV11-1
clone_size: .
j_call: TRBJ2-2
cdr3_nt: TGTGCCAGCAGCGCGCGAGGAACCGGGGAGCTGTTTTTT
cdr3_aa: CASSARGTGELFF

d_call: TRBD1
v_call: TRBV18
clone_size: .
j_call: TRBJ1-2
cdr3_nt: TGTGCCAGCTCACCACCGGGACAGGGGACCACTAACTATGGCTACACCTTC
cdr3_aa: CASSPPGQGTTNYGYTF

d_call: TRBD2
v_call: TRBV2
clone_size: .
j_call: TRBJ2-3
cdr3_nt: TGTGCCAGCAGCCTAATCGGGACTAGCGGGAGCAGCACAGATACGCAGTATTTT
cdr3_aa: CASSLIGTSGSSTDTQYF

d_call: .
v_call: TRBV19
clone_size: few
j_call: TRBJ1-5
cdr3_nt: TGTGCCAGTAGGATATCGAACATGCCCAATCAGCCCCAGCATTTT
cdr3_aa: CASRISNMPNQPQHF

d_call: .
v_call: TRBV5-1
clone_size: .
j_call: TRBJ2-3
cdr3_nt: TGCGCCAGCAGCTTGACCCCAGGTAGAGATACGCAGTATTTT
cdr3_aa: CASSLTPGRDTQYF

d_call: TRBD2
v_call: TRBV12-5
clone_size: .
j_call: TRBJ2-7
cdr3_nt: TGTGCTAGTGGTTTAAAACACCAGTGGACTAGCGGGGGGGGTACCTACGAGCAGTACTTC
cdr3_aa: CASGLKHQWTSGGGTYEQYF

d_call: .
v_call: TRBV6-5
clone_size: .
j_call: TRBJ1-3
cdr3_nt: TGTGCCAGCAGTTACTGGCAGAACTCTGGAAACACCATATATTTT
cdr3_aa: CASSYWQNSGNTIYF

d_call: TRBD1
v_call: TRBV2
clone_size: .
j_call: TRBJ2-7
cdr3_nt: TGTGCCAGCAGTGCCGGACAGGGGGCCTACGAGCAGTACTTC
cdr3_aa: CASSAGQGAYEQYF

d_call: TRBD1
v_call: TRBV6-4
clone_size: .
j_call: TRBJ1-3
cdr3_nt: TGTGCCAGCAGGGGGGGACAGGGGGCGCGTATAAACACCATATATTTT
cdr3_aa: CASRGGQGARINTIYF

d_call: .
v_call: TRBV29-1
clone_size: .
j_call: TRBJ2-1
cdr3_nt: TGCAGCGTTGAAGGCCATTCGGATGAGCAGTTCTTC
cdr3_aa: CSVEGHSDEQFF

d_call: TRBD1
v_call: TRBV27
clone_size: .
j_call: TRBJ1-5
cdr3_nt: TGTGCCAGCAGTTCGGGACAGGGTTCCAATCAGCCCCAGCATTTT
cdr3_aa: CASSSGQGSNQPQHF

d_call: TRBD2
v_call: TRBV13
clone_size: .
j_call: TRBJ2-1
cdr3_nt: TGTGCCAGCAGCTTACCGCGGGAGGGCCGCAATGAGCAGTTCTTC
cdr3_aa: CASSLPREGRNEQFF

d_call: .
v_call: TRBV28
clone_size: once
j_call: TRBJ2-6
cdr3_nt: TGTGCCAGCACGGGGGTTACCTCTGGGGCCAACGTCCTGACTTTC
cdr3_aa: CASTGVTSGANVLTF

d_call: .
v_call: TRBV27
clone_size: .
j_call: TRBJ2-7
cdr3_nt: TGTGCCAGCAGCCCCCCCGCGGGGGCAGGCGAGCAGTACTTC
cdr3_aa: CASSPPAGAGEQYF

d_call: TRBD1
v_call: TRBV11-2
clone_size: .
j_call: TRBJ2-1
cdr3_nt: TGTGCCAGCAGCTTACAACCTGGGGGACAGGGGACCCGGAATGAGCAGTTCTTC
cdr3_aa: CASSLQPGGQGTRNEQFF

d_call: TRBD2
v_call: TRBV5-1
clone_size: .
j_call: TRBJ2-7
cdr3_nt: TGCGCCAGCAGCTTGACTAGCGGGGGTGAATACGAGCAGTACTTC
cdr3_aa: CASSLTSGGEYEQYF

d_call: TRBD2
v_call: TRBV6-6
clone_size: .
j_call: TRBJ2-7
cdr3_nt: TGTGCCAGCAGTTACTCGAATCTAGCGGCAAGGTACGAGCAGTACTTC
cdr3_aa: CASSYSNLAARYEQYF

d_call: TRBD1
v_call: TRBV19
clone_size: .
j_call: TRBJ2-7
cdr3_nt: TGTGCCAGTAGCCCCGGGACAGCCTACGAGCAGTACTTC
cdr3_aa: CASSPGTAYEQYF

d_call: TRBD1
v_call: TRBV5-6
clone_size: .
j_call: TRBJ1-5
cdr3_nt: TGTGCCAGCAGCTTTACAGGGGCGCCGGATCAGCCCCAGCATTTT
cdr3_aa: CASSFTGAPDQPQHF

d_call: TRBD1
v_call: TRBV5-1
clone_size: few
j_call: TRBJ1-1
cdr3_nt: TGCGCCAGCAGCTTGACAGGGGGGAACACTGAAGCTTTCTTT
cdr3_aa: CASSLTGGNTEAFF

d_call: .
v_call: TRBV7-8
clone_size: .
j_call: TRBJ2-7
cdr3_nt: TGTGCCAGCAGCTTAATCAGCTCTAGCTTCTACGAGCAGTACTTC
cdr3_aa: CASSLISSSFYEQYF

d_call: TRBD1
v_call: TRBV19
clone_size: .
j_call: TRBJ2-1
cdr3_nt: TGTGCCAGTAGGATAGGGGGCCAGGGGGAGCAGTTCTTC
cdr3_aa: CASRIGGQGEQFF

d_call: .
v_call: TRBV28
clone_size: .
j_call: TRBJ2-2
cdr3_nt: TGTGCCAGCAGTTTTCCGCGGGAGAACACCGGGGAGCTGTTTTTT
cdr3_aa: CASSFPRENTGELFF

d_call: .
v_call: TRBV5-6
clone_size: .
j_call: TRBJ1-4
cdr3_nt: TGTGCCAGCAGCCTAAGGGGAAATGAAAAACTGTTTTTT
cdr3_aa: CASSLRGNEKLFF

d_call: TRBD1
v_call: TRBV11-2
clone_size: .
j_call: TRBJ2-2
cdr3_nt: TGTGCCAGCAGCTTCGGGACAGGACCCGGGGAGCTGTTTTTT
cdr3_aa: CASSFGTGPGELFF

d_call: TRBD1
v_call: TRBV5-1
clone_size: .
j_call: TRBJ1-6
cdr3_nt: TGCGCCAGCAGCTTCTCTTACAGGGGGGGAATTGATTCACCCCTCCACTTT
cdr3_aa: CASSFSYRGGIDSPLHF

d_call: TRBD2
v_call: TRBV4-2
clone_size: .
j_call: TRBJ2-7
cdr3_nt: TGTGCCAGCAGCCCGCTAGCGGGAAGCTCCTACGAGCAGTACTTC
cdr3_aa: CASSPLAGSSYEQYF

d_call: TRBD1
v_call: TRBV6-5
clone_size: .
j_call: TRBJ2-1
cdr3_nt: TGTGCCAGCAGTTCCATACAGGGGTACAATGAGCAGTTCTTC
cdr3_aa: CASSSIQGYNEQFF

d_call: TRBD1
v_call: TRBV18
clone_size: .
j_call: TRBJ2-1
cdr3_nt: TGTGCCAGCTCAGCACCGGGACAGCCGTACAATGAGCAGTTCTTC
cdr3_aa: CASSAPGQPYNEQFF

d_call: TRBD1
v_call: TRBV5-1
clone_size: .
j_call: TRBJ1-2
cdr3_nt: TGCGCCAGCAGCTTGACCGGGACAGGGGGACATGGCTACACCTTC
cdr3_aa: CASSLTGTGGHGYTF

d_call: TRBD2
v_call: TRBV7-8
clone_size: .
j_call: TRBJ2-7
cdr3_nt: TGTGCCAGCAGCTTCCGGGGGGGCCGGTACGAGCAGTACTTC
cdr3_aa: CASSFRGGRYEQYF

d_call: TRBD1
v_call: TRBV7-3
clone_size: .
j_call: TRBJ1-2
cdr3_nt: TGTGCCAGCAGTGCTCAGCGCGGGACAGGGGGCTATGGCTACACCTTC
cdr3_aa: CASSAQRGTGGYGYTF

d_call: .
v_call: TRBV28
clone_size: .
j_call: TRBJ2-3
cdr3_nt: TGTGCCAGCAGTTCGCCTGGGAGTCAGGTAGATACGCAGTATTTT
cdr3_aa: CASSSPGSQVDTQYF

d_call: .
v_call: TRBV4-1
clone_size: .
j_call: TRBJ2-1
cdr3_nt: TGCGCCAGCAGCCAAGATGCAGGGGAGATGGGGCTAAATGAGCAGTTCTTC
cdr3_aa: CASSQDAGEMGLNEQFF

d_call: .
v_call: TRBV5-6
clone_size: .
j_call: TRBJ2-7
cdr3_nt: TGTGCCAGCAGCTTAACCGAGACAGACTACGAGCAGTACTTC
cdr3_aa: CASSLTETDYEQYF

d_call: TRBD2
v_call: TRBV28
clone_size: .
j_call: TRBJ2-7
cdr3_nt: TGTGCCACCGGGACTAGCGCAGCATCGGGAGAGCAGTACTTC
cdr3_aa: CATGTSAASGEQYF

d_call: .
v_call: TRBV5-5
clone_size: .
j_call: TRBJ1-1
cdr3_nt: TGTGCCAGCAGCCCTAGGACAGAAGAGAACACTGAAGCTTTCTTT
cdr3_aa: CASSPRTEENTEAFF

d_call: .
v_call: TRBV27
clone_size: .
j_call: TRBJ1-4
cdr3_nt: TGTGCCAGCAGTGGCGGGGGCCTTAATGAAAAACTGTTTTTT
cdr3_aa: CASSGGGLNEKLFF

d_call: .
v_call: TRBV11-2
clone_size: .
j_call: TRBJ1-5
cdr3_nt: TGTGCCAGCAGCACGACGATGGGCCAGCCCCAGCATTTT
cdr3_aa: CASSTTMGQPQHF

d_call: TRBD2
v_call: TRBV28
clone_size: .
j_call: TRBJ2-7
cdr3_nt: TGTGCCAGCAGTTTCGGACTAGCGGAGTACTACGAGCAGTACTTC
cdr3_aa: CASSFGLAEYYEQYF

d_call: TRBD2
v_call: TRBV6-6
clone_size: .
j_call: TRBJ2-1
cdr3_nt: TGTGCCAGCAGTTTTATAGCGGGACGGTTCACTGATGAGCAGTTCTTC
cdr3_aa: CASSFIAGRFTDEQFF

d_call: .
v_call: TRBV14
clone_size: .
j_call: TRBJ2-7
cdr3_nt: TGTGCCAGCAGCAAACCCCGGGGGTCCCTTAGGTACGAGCAGTACTTC
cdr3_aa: CASSKPRGSLRYEQYF

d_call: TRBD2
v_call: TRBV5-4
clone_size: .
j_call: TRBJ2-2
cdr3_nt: TGTGCCAGCAGCTTGGGAGGACTAGCGGGGGGGTTAAACACCGGGGAGCTGTTTTTT
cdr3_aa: CASSLGGLAGGLNTGELFF